Below, 18 T cell receptor beta chains from the same sample are listed, as sequenced in a study of blood T cell repertoires in COVID-19. TCRdb keeps only in-frame clones here, not all; method: immunoSEQ multiplex PCR. This table holds around 120,000 clones, 78% found once. The specimen sequenced was peripheral blood. Receptors were obtained from a man between 65 and 85 years old with acute or convalescent COVID-19.

The V gene is TRBV5-1, the J gene TRBJ2-1, with TRBD2 identical over 14 bases. V gave up 4 bases and J gave up 9 bases; unmatched junction bases: 6. The CDR3 is made up of 15 amino acids. In germline, CDR1 is SGHRS, CDR2 YFSETQ. Here the CDR3 DNA reads TGCGCCAGCAGCGATGGGACTAGCGGGGGCCTTGAGCAGTTCTTC. Protein product: CASSDGTSGGLEQFF.

The chain employs TRBV18 and TRBJ2-1; no definite D call. The CDR3 covers 12 residues. Germline CDR1 KGHSH, CDR2 LQKENI. Trimming removed 3 bases from V and 5 bases from J, with 5 bases in between. CDR3 residues: CASSPPNNEQFF. CDR3 nucleotides: TGTGCCAGCTCACCGCCTAACAATGAGCAGTTCTTC. The variable domain in full, completed from reference TRBV18 and TRBJ2-1, reads NAGVMQNPRHLVRRRGQEARLRCSPMKGHSHVYWYRQLPEEGLKFMVYLQKENIIDESGMPKERFSAEFPKEGPSILRIQQVVRGDSAAYFCASSPPNNEQFFGPGTRLTVL.

V gene TRBV5-4 combines with J gene TRBJ2-3, with TRBD2 identical over 9 bases. This CDR3 is built from 15 residues. J was trimmed by 1 base and V by 1 base; bases with no gene match: 1. Germline values: CDR1 SGHNT, CDR2 YYREEE (reference sequence). DNA of the CDR3: TGTGCCAGCAGCTTGAAGCGGGGGGGCACAGATACGCAGTATTTT. This codes for CASSLKRGGTDTQYF.

The table lists this clone with a few counts. The V and J genes are TRBV18 and TRBJ1-3, with D possibly TRBD1 on 5 matching bases. V lost 5 bases and J 4 bases, leaving 9 bases between the germline ends. Germline V CDR1 and CDR2: KGHSH, LQKENI. This CDR3 comprises 13 residues. This chain's CDR3 is CASSDSGGNTIYF. The CDR3 DNA reads TGTGCCAGCTCAGACAGTGGGGGAAACACCATATATTTT.

V gene TRBV5-1 combines with J gene TRBJ2-5; 13 bases fit TRBD2. The germline gives CDR1 SGHRS, CDR2 YFSETQ. CDR3 length equals 16 residues. V was pared by 4 bases and J by 1 base, with 4 bases of the junction left unmatched. The CDR3 DNA sequence: TGCGCCAGCAGCCCCGGGACTAGCGGGGTCCAAGAGACCCAGTACTTC. As protein: CASSPGTSGVQETQYF.

This clone was observed a few times. This chain links TRBV2 with TRBJ1-5; 8 bases map to TRBD1. V dropped 7 bases and J dropped 3; count of bases not matched to a gene: 8. The CDR3 is made up of 15 amino acids. Germline V gene data show CDR1 as SNHLY and CDR2 as FYNNEI. CDR3: CASNTGQVNNQPQHF. Here the CDR3 DNA reads TGTGCCAGCAATACGGGACAGGTAAACAATCAGCCCCAGCATTTT.

The DNA for the CDR3 is TGTGCCAGCAGACGGACTAGCGGGGGGAATGAGCAGTTCTTC. Translation gives CASRRTSGGNEQFF. V is TRBV27 and J is TRBJ2-1, with 14 bases lining up with TRBD2. The germline CDR1 and CDR2 sequences are MNHEY and SMNVEV (reference sequence). V lost 6 bases and J lost 7; bases outside the gene matches: 2. The CDR3 has 14 amino acids.

The chain joins TRBV24-1 to TRBJ2-3, with 8 bases fitting TRBD1. Germline values: CDR1 KGHDR, CDR2 SFDVKD. Losses at the gene ends were 7 bases for V and 2 bases for J; bases not matched to a gene: 7. The CDR3 consists of 15 residues. This CDR3 is CATSYDRGFTDTQYF. CDR3 coding DNA: TGTGCCACCAGCTATGACAGGGGTTTCACAGATACGCAGTATTTT.

The chain's CDR3 is CASSPGGQGFSYEQYF. The CDR3 region has the DNA TGTGCCAGCAGCCCGGGGGGCCAGGGTTTCTCCTACGAGCAGTACTTC. The gene calls are TRBV11-3 and TRBJ2-7, with D possibly being TRBD2 (7 bases). Germline CDR1 and CDR2: SGHNT and YENEEA. Deletions cut 5 bases from V and 0 bases from J, with 17 bases between. The CDR3 is made up of 16 amino acids.

This sequence joins TRBV9 and TRBJ1-4; 8 positions agree with TRBD1. The CDR3 length is 17 residues. Germline CDR1 is SGDLS and CDR2 is YYNGEE. Trimming cost V 3 bases and J 1 base; bases outside gene matches: 8. Here the CDR3 reads CASSERTGGGTNEKLFF. The CDR3 nucleotides are TGTGCCAGCAGCGAAAGAACAGGGGGGGGAACTAATGAAAAACTGTTTTTT.

This clone came up once. The chain combines TRBV3-1 (or the pseudogene TRBV3-2) with TRBJ2-1; D gene ambiguous. Looked up from germline, CDR1 is LGHDT and CDR2 is YNNKEL (reference sequence). V gave up 0 bases and J gave up 0 bases, with 12 bases separating them. This CDR3 spans 17 amino acids. In DNA, the CDR3 is TGTGCCAGCAGCCAAGATCAAGAGAGAACCTCCTACAATGAGCAGTTCTTC. It encodes CASSQDQERTSYNEQFF.

The V and J genes are TRBV7-9 and TRBJ2-7; possibly TRBD2 for D (5 bases). Trimming removed 7 bases at V and 3 bases at J, with 19 bases between. Germline values: CDR1 SEHNR, CDR2 FQNEAQ (reference sequence). This CDR3 region has 15 residues. The DNA of the CDR3 is TGTGCCAGCACCCAGTGGAGGCAGCAACACTACGAGCAGTACTTC. Translated: CASTQWRQQHYEQYF.

The chain carries TRBV4-2 and TRBJ1-2; TRBD1 matches 11 bases. Looked up from germline, CDR1 is LGHNA and CDR2 is YNFKEQ. Trimming took 3 bases from V and 4 from J; bases not matched to a gene: 7. The CDR3 is 16 residues long. DNA for the CDR3: TGTGCCAGCAGCCAGTCCGGGACAGGGGGGTTCTATGGCTACACCTTC. Translating gives CASSQSGTGGFYGYTF.

This clone showed up just once. The chain carries TRBV7-9 and TRBJ1-2, with D possibly matching TRBD1 (6 bases). V dropped 1 base and J dropped 8 bases, with 20 bases sitting between them. The CDR3 has 16 amino acids. Germline V CDR1 and CDR2: SEHNR, FQNEAQ (reference sequence). The CDR3 spells CASSLGGSGALAGYTF. The CDR3 region has the DNA TGTGCCAGCAGCTTAGGCGGGTCAGGGGCTTTAGCGGGCTACACCTTC.

J is TRBJ1-2 and V is TRBV2; TRBD1 matches at 10 bases. The V segment lost 6 bases and the J segment 0 bases; nucleotides outside the gene matches: 4. There are 15 residues in the CDR3. Germline V gene sequence: CDR1 SNHLY, CDR2 FYNNEI. The DNA for the CDR3 is TGTGCCAGCAGGAGGACAGGGGGGTCTAACTATGGCTACACCTTC. Translation gives CASRRTGGSNYGYTF.

This clone came up a few times. This chain uses TRBV5-5 with TRBJ1-2; D perhaps matches TRBD1 (5 bases). Germline V gives CDR1 SGHKS, CDR2 YYEKEE (reference sequence). CDR3 length: 13 amino acids. The V end lost 2 bases, the J end lost 4 bases, and 9 bases lay between the germline ends. The CDR3 DNA reads as TGTGCCAGCAGCTTAGACAGACTCTATGGCTACACCTTC. Its translation is CASSLDRLYGYTF.

The chain combines TRBV19 with TRBJ1-6; a weak D match, TRBD1 (5 bases). Germline lookup yields CDR1 LNHDA and CDR2 SQIVND (reference sequence). The CDR3 has 15 residues. Trimming removed 9 bases at V and 0 bases at J, with 12 bases between. DNA for the CDR3: TGTGCCAGCCACGGGACTAGCTCCTATAATTCACCCCTCCACTTT. Its translation is CASHGTSSYNSPLHF. The variable domain in full, completed from reference TRBV19 and TRBJ1-6, reads DGGITQSPKYLFRKEGQNVTLSCEQNLNHDAMYWYRQDPGQGLRLIYYSQIVNDFQKGDIAEGYSVSREKKESFPLTVTSAQKNPTAFYLCASHGTSSYNSPLHFGNGTRLTVT.

This clone was detected a few times. Other DNA sequences in this specimen translate into the identical CDR3. The chain carries TRBV7-9 and TRBJ1-2; D not certain. Trimming shortened V by 1 base and J by 5 bases, and 5 bases separated the two germline ends. The CDR3 loop spans 12 amino acids. Germline CDR1 SEHNR, CDR2 FQNEAQ (reference sequence). In DNA, the CDR3 is TGTGCCAGCAGCTTAGGTCTTTATGGCTACACCTTC. Amino acid sequence: CASSLGLYGYTF. Full variable domain (remainder filled in from reference TRBV7-9 and TRBJ1-2): DTGVSQNPRHKITKRGQNVTFRCDPISEHNRLYWYRQTLGQGPEFLTYFQNEAQLEKSRLLSDRFSAERPKGSFSTLEIQRTEQGDSAMYLCASSLGLYGYTFGSGTRLTVV.